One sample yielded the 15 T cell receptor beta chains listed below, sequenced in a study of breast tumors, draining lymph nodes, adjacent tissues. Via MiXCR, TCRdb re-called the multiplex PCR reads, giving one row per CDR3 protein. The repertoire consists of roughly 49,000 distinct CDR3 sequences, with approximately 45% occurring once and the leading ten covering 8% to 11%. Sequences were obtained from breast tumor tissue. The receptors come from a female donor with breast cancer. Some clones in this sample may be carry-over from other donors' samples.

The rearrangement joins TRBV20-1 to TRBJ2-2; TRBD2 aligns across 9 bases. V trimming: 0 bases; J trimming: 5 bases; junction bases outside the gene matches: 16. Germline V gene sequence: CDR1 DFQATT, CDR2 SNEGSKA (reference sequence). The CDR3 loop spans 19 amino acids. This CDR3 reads CSARDVASVAGVGTGELFF. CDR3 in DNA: TGCAGTGCTAGAGATGTGGCTTCGGTAGCGGGAGTAGGTACCGGGGAGCTGTTTTTT.

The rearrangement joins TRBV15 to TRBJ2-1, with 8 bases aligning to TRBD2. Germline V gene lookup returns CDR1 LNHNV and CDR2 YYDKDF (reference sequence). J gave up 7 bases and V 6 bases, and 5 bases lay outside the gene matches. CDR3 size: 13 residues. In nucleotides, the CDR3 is TGTGCCACCAGTATACTAGCGGCTAATGAGCAGTTCTTC. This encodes CATSILAANEQFF.

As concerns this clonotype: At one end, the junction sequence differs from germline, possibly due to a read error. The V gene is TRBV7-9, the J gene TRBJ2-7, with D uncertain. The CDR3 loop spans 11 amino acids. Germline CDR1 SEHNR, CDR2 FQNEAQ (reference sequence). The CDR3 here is CASSLSYEQNF. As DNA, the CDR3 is TGTGCCAGCAGCCTCTCCTACGAGCAGAACTTC. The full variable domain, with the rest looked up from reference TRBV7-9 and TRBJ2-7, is DTGVSQNPRHKITKRGQNVTFRCDPISEHNRLYWYRQTLGQGPEFLTYFQNEAQLEKSRLLSDRFSAERPKGSFSTLEIQRTEQGDSAMYLCASSLSYEQNFGPGTRLTVT.

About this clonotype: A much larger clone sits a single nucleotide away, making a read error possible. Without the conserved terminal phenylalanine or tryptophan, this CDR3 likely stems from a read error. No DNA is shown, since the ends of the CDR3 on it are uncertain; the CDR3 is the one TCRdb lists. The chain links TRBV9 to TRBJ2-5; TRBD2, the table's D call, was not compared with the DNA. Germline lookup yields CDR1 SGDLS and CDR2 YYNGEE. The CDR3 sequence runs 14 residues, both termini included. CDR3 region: CASSAELVSETQSL.

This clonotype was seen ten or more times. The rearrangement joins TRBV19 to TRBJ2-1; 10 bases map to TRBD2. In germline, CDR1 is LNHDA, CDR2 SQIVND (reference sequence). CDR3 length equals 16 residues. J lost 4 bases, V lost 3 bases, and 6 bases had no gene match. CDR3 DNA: TGTGCCAGTAGTATTCGGGGACTAGCGTCTTACAATGAGCAGTTCTTC. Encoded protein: CASSIRGLASYNEQFF.

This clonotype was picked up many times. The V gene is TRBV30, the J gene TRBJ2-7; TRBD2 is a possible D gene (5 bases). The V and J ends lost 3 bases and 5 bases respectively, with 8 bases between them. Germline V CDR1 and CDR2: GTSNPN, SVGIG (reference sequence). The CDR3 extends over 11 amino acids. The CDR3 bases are TGTGCCTGGAGAGGGAGCCACGAGCAGTACTTC. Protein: CAWRGSHEQYF. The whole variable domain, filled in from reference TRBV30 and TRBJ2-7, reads SQTIHQWPATLVQPVGSPLSLECTVEGTSNPNLYWYRQAAGRGLQLLFYSVGIGQISSEVPQNLSASRPQDRQFILSSKKLLLSDSGFYLCAWRGSHEQYFGPGTRLTVT.

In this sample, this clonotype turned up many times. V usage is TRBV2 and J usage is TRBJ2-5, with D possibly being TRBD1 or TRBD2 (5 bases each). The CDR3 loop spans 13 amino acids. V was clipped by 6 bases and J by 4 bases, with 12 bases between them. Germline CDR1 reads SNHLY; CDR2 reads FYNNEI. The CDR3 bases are TGTGCCAGCAGAACGGGGCCCCCAGAGACCCAGTACTTC. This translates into CASRTGPPETQYF.

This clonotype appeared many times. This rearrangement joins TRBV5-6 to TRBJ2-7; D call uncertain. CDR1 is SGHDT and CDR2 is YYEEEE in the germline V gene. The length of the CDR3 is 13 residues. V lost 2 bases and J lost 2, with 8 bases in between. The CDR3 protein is CASSFNIAYEQYF. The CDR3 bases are TGTGCCAGCAGCTTTAACATAGCCTACGAGCAGTACTTC.

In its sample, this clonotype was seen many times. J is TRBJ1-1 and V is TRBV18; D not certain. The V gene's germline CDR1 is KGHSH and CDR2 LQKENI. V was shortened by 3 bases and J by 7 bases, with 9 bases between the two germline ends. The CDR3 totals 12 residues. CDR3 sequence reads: CASSPSVGEAFF. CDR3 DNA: TGTGCCAGCTCACCTTCGGTAGGTGAAGCTTTCTTT.

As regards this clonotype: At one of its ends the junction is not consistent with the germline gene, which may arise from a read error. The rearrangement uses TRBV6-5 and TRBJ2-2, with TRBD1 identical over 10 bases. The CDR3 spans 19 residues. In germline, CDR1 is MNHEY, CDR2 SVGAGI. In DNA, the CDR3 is TGTGCCAGCAGTCGAAGGTCGGGTACCGGGACAGGGGATACCGGGGAGCTGCTTTTT. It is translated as CASSRRSGTGTGDTGELLF.

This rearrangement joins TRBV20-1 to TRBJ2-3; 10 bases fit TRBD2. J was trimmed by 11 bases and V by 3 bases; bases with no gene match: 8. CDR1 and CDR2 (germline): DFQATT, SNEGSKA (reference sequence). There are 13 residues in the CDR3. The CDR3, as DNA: TGCAGTGCTAGTCTAGCGGGAGTTAATGAGCAGTATTTT. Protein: CSASLAGVNEQYF.

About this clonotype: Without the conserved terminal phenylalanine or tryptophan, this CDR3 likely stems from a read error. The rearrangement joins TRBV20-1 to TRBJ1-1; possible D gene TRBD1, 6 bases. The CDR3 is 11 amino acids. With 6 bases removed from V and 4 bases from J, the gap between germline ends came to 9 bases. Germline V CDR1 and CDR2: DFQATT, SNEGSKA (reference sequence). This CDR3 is CSAKQGTEAFL. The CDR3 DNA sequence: TGCAGTGCCAAACAGGGCACTGAAGCTTTCCTT.

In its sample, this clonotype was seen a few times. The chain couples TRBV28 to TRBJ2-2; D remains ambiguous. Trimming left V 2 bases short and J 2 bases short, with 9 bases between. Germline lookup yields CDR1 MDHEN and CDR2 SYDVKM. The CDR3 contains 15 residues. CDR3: CASSLGPPNTGELFF. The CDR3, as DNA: TGTGCCAGCAGTTTAGGGCCACCAAACACCGGGGAGCTGTTTTTT.

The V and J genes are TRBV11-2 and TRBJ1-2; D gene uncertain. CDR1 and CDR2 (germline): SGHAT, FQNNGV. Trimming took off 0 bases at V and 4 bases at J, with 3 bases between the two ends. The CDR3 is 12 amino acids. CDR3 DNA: TGTGCCAGCAGCTTAGACCCCTATGGCTACACCTTC. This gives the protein CASSLDPYGYTF. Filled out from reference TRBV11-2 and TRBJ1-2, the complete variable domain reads EAGVAQSPRYKIIEKRQSVAFWCNPISGHATLYWYQQILGQGPKLLIQFQNNGVVDDSQLPKDRFSAERLKGVDSTLKIQPAKLEDSAVYLCASSLDPYGYTFGSGTRLTVV.

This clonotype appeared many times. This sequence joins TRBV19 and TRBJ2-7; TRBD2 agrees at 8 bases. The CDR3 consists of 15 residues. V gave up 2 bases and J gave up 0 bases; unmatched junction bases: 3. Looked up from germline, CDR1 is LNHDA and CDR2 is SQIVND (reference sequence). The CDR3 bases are TGTGCCAGTAGTATAATGGCGGGAGGCTCCTACGAGCAGTACTTC. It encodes CASSIMAGGSYEQYF.